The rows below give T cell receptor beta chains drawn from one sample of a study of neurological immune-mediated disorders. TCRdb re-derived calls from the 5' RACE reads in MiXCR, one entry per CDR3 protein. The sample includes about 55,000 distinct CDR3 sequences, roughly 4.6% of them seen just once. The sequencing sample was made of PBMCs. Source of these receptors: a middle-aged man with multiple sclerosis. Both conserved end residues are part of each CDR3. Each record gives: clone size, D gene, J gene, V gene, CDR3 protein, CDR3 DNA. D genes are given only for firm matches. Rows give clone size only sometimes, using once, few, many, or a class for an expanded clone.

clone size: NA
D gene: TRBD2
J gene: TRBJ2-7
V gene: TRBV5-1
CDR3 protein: CASSPILANPYEQYF
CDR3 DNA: TGCGCCAGCAGCCCCATACTAGCGAACCCCTACGAGCAGTACTTC

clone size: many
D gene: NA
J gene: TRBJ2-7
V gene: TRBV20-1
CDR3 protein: CSAPTRRVTSYEQYF
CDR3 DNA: TGCAGTGCGCCGACCCGCAGGGTCACGAGCTACGAGCAGTACTTC

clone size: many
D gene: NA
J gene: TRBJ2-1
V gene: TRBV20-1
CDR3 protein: CSARPRDLSYNEQFF
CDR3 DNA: TGCAGTGCTAGGCCCCGGGACCTCTCCTACAATGAGCAGTTCTTC

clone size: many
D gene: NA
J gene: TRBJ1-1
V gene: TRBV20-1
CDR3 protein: CSAPRQVDTEAFF
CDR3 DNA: TGCAGTGCCCCGAGACAGGTCGACACTGAAGCTTTCTTT

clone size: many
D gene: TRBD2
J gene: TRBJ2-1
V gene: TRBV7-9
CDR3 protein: CASSLGEGGYNEQFF
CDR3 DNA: TGTGCCAGCAGCTTAGGGGAGGGTGGGTACAATGAGCAGTTCTTC

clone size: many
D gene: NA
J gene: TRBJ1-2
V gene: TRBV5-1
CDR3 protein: CASSDKNYGYTF
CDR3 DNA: TGCGCCAGCAGCGACAAAAACTATGGCTACACCTTC

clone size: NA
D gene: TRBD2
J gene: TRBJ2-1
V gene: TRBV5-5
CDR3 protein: CASSLRRLAGGPMNEQFF
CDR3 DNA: TGTGCCAGCAGCTTGCGGCGGTTAGCGGGAGGGCCTATGAATGAGCAATTCTTC

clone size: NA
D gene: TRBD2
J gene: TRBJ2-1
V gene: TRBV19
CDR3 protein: CASSRRLAVHEQFF
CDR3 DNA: TGTGCCAGTAGTAGGAGACTAGCTGTCCATGAGCAGTTCTTC

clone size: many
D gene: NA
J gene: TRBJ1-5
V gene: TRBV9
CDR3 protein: CASSLGGSNQPQHF
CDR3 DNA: TGTGCCAGCAGCCTAGGAGGTAGCAATCAGCCCCAGCATTTT

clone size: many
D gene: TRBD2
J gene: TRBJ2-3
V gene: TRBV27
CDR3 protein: CASSASGLRTDTQYF
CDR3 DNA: TGTGCCAGCTCGGCTAGCGGGCTCCGCACAGATACGCAGTATTTT

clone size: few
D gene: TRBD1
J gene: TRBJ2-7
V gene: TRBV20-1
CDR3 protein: CSARDKGQGVSYEQYF
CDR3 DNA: TGCAGTGCTAGAGATAAAGGGCAGGGGGTCTCCTACGAGCAGTACTTC

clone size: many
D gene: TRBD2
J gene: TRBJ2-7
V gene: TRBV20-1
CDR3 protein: CSASHGLAGDPSYEQYF
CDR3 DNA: TGCAGTGCTTCCCACGGACTAGCGGGAGACCCTTCCTACGAGCAGTACTTC

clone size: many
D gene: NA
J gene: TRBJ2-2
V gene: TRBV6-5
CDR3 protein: CASSYDGRRTGELFF
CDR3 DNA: TGTGCCAGCAGTTACGACGGGAGACGGACCGGGGAGCTGTTTTTT

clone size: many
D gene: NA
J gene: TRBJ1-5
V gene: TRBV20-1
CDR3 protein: CSARPGGGSDQPQHF
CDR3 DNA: TGCAGTGCCCGTCCCGGAGGTGGTAGCGATCAGCCCCAGCATTTT

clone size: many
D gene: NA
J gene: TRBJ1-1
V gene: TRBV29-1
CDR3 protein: CSVSLGGQTEAFF
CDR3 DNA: TGCAGCGTGTCCCTGGGGGGCCAGACTGAAGCTTTCTTT

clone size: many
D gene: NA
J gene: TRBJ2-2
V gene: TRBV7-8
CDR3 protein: CASSLIGGVNTGELFF
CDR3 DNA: TGTGCCAGCAGCCTAATCGGCGGGGTGAACACCGGGGAGCTGTTTTTT

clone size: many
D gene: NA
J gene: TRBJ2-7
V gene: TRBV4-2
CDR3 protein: CASSQVGYEQYF
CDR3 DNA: TGTGCCAGCAGCCAAGTGGGCTACGAGCAGTACTTC

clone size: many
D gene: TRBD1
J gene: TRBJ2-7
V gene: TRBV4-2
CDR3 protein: CASSQELTGIEQYF
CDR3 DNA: TGTGCCAGCAGCCAAGAATTGACAGGGATCGAGCAGTACTTC

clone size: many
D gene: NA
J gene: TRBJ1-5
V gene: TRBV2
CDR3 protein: CASSGVGRVSQPQNF
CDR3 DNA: TGTGCCAGCAGTGGGGTCGGCAGGGTCAGTCAGCCCCAGAATTTT

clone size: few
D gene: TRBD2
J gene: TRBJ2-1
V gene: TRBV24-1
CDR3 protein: CATSDLQGGLAGEEQFF
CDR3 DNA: TGTGCCACCAGTGATTTGCAGGGGGGACTAGCGGGAGAAGAGCAGTTCTTC

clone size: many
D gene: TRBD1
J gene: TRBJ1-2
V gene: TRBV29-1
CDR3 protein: CSVSGGPNYGYTF
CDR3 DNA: TGCAGCGTGTCAGGGGGCCCTAACTATGGCTACACCTTC

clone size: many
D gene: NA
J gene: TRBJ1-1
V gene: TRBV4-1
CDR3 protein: CASSQDGENTEAFF
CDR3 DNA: TGCGCCAGCAGCCAAGACGGGGAGAACACTGAAGCTTTCTTT

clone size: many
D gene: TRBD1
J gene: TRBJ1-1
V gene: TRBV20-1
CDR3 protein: CSARAGQGRAEAFF
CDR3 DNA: TGCAGTGCTAGAGCTGGACAGGGCCGCGCTGAAGCTTTCTTT

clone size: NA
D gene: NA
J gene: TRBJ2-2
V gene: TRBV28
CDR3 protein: CASNEDRGLGGELFF
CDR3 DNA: TGTGCCAGCAATGAAGACCGGGGCCTGGGTGGGGAGCTGTTTTTT

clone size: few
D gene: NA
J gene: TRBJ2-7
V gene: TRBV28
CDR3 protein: CASSLPPQRSYEQYF
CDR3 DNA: TGTGCCAGCAGTTTACCCCCCCAGCGGTCCTACGAGCAGTACTTC

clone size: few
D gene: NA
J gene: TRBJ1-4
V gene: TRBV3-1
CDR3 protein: CASSQYQGIRREKLFF
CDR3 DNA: TGTGCCAGCAGCCAATATCAGGGTATTCGACGGGAAAAACTGTTTTTT

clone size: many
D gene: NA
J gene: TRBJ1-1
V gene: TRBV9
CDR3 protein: CASSVGGRLGRNTEAFF
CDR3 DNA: TGTGCCAGCAGCGTAGGGGGCAGGCTGGGACGGAACACTGAAGCTTTCTTT

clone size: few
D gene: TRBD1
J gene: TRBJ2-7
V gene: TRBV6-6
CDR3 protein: CASSSGQGGYEQYF
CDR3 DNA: TGTGCCAGCAGTTCTGGACAGGGTGGCTACGAGCAGTACTTC

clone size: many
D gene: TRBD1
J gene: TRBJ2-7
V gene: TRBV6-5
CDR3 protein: CASSYSMGTGWHGPYEQYF
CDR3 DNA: TGTGCCAGCAGTTACTCGATGGGGACAGGGTGGCATGGCCCCTACGAGCAGTACTTC

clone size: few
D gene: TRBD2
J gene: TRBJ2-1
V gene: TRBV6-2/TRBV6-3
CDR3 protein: CASRGSGGGYNEQFF
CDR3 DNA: TGTGCCAGCAGAGGTAGCGGGGGTGGGTACAATGAGCAGTTCTTC

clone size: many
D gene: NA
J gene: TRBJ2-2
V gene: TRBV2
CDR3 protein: CASRATGELFF
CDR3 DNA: TGTGCCAGCAGGGCCACCGGGGAGCTGTTTTTT

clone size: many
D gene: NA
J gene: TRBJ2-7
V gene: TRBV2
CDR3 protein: CASRMIGEQYF
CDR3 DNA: TGTGCCAGCAGGATGATTGGCGAGCAGTACTTC

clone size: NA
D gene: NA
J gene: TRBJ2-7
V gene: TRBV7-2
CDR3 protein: CASSTADVSYEQYF
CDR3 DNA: TGTGCCAGCAGCACCGCGGACGTCTCCTACGAGCAGTACTTC

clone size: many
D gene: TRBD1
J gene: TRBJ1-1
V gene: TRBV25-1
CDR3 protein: CASSDRTGITEAFF
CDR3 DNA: TGTGCCAGCAGTGATCGGACAGGGATCACTGAAGCTTTCTTT

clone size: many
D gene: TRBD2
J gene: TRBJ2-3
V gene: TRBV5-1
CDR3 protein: CASSKEGLAGVDTQYF
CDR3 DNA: TGCGCCAGCAGCAAGGAGGGACTAGCGGGAGTTGATACGCAGTATTTT

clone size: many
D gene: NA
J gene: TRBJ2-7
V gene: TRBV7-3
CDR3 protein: CASSLGPILNDEQYF
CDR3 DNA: TGTGCCAGCAGCTTAGGACCAATCCTAAACGACGAGCAGTACTTC